The sequence of this T cell receptor beta chain was determined in a study of blood T cells in healthy people across ages. Germline V lookup: CDR1 SGHNT, CDR2 YENEEA. CDR3 size: 16 residues. Together with a sample-barcoded 5' primer, a J-beta primer mix was included in a second PCR lasting roughly 6 to 12 cycles. One entry per CDR3 protein, called by TCRdb with MiXCR from the 5' RACE reads. This sample has fewer than 800,000 distinct CDR3 sequences, with about 32% found just once. Isolation per sample recovered at least 7 million PBMCs. This sequence joins TRBV11-3 and TRBJ2-5; D possibly corresponds to TRBD1 (7 bases). The DNA end lines up better with TRBJ2-7; the J call may be wrong. The origin of this receptor is a woman aged 80 or over in good health. The sample comprised blood. CDR3 amino acids: CASSLDSATGRNEQYF. CDR3 sequence (DNA): TGTGCCAGCAGCTTAGATAGTGCGACAGGGAGGAACGAGCAGTACTTC.